The entry below describes one T cell receptor (beta chain). The junction had 20 bases not matched to a gene; V was cut back by 5 bases and J by 4 bases. The CDR3 covers 19 residues. Germline V lookup: CDR1 SNHLY, CDR2 FYNNEI. The source of the sample is a study of blood T cell repertoires in COVID-19. Study as a whole: The analysed material was cDNA or gDNA that came from T cells, B-cell-depleted T cells, or PBMCs.

Under the authors' procedure: Amplifying reference gene primers gave estimates of nucleated cell counts. TCRdb's copy holds only in-frame clones and misses some; the assay was immunoSEQ multiplex PCR. The V and J calls and clone size were taken over from that table, and D and trimming were inferred from the DNA. Here the sample spans roughly 120,000 clones, 75% to 90% being singletons. Enrollment of patients from Seattle took place during active infection, with longitudinal follow-up. Sample: peripheral blood. V is TRBV2 and J is TRBJ1-1; 9 nucleotides match TRBD1. The TCR originated in a woman older than 75 with COVID-19, enrolled during active disease. CDR3 protein: CASSRHFPGQGNMPTEAFF. CDR3 bases: TGTGCCAGCAGTCGACACTTCCCGGGACAGGGTAACATGCCCACTGAAGCTTTCTTT.